A selection of T cell receptor beta chains follows, all from one sample in a study of blood T cell repertoires in COVID-19. Sequenced by immunoSEQ multiplex PCR; TCRdb stores in-frame clones only, minus some. Counted here are about 200,000 clones, roughly 80% occurring once; the ten biggest clones make up 6% to 9.5%. Material: peripheral blood. All receptors derive from a woman older than 75 with acute or convalescent COVID-19. Each CDR3 is given with its conserved first and last residue. A D gene is named only where the DNA matches it firmly. A clone size is listed for some rows: how often the clone was seen (once, few, many), or a class if it is expanded.

J	D	size	V	DNA	CDR3
TRBJ1-1	TRBD1	once	TRBV5-1	TGCGCCAGCAGCAGATCGGGACAGCTCGTTTTCACTGAAGCTTTCTTT	CASSRSGQLVFTEAFF
TRBJ2-6	-	-	TRBV10-1	TGCGCCAGCGGGCCGGGACACAACTCTGGGGCCAACGTCCTGACTTTC	CASGPGHNSGANVLTF
TRBJ2-1	TRBD2	-	TRBV12-5	TGTGCTAGTGGAATAGCGGGTGAGCAGTTCTTC	CASGIAGEQFF
TRBJ1-1	TRBD1	-	TRBV3-1/TRBV3-2	TGTGCCAGCAGCCAAGATTCGACAGGGGTTGGCACTGAAGCTTTCTTT	CASSQDSTGVGTEAFF
TRBJ2-1	-	-	TRBV6-2/TRBV6-3	TGTGCCAGCAGCGACGGGGGACAGTCCTACAATGAGCAGTTCTTC	CASSDGGQSYNEQFF
TRBJ1-6	TRBD1	few	TRBV25-1	TGTGCCAGCAGTGACAGATGGGGGACAGAATCTGCACCCCTCCACTTT	CASSDRWGTESAPLHF
TRBJ1-5	-	-	TRBV4-1	TGCGCCAGCAGCCAAGCCGGGACAAGAAATCAGCCCCAGCATTTT	CASSQAGTRNQPQHF
TRBJ1-2	-	-	TRBV5-1	TGCGCCAGCAGCCCCGGGAGCTATGGCTACACCTTC	CASSPGSYGYTF
TRBJ1-6	-	-	TRBV5-1	TGCGCCAGCAGCTTAGGGGGGGCCTATAATTCACCCCTCCACTTT	CASSLGGAYNSPLHF
TRBJ1-5	-	few	TRBV19	TGTGCCAGTAGTCTCTCTTTGGAGCAGCCCCAGCATTTT	CASSLSLEQPQHF
TRBJ2-5	TRBD2	once	TRBV9	TGTGCCAGCAGCGCCTCCAGCTACGGGACTAGCGGACACCAAGAGACCCAGTACTTC	CASSASSYGTSGHQETQYF
TRBJ2-7	TRBD1	-	TRBV9	TGTGCCAGCAGCGTCGACAGGGAAGGGTACGAGCAGTACTTC	CASSVDREGYEQYF
TRBJ2-1	TRBD2	-	TRBV6-1	TGTGCCAGCAGTGAAGTCCGGGGGGGGCAGTTCTTC	CASSEVRGGQFF
TRBJ1-1	-	-	TRBV18	TGTGCCAGCTCACCAGGGCAGGCAAACACTGAAGCTTTCTTT	CASSPGQANTEAFF
TRBJ1-4	TRBD1	-	TRBV2	TGTGCCAGCAGTCCGACAGGGGGGGAAAAACTGTTTTTT	CASSPTGGEKLFF
TRBJ2-7	TRBD1	-	TRBV5-1	TGCGCCAGCAGGGGTCGGACAGGCAACGTCGGGGAGCAGTACTTC	CASRGRTGNVGEQYF
TRBJ1-2	-	-	TRBV12-3/TRBV12-4	TGTGCCAGCAGTCCCTCCTACAGTGGCGGCTACACCTTC	CASSPSYSGGYTF
TRBJ2-5	TRBD2	-	TRBV7-3	TGTGCCAGCAGCCGAGCGGGAGGGCCAGAGACCCAGTACTTC	CASSRAGGPETQYF
TRBJ1-4	-	-	TRBV5-6	TGTGCCAGCAGCCCCTTGGGAGGACCTCCGTTGTTT	CASSPLGGPPLF
TRBJ1-1	TRBD1	-	TRBV5-5	TGTGCCAGCAGCTTCGGGGACAGGTGGAACACTGAAGCTTTCTTT	CASSFGDRWNTEAFF
TRBJ1-2	-	once	TRBV29-1	TGCAGCGTTGAAAGGGGAGGCTACACCTTC	CSVERGGYTF
TRBJ2-2	TRBD1	-	TRBV6-2/TRBV6-3	TGTGCCAGCAGTGACAGGGGCCCTCGTAGCGGGGAGCTGTTTTTT	CASSDRGPRSGELFF
TRBJ2-3	-	once	TRBV6-1	TGTGCCAGCAGTGAACCCGGGGGCACAGATACGCAGTATTTT	CASSEPGGTDTQYF
TRBJ2-5	-	-	TRBV5-1	TGCGCCAGCAGCTGGGAACCGACAGGTACTCAAGAGACCCAGTACTTC	CASSWEPTGTQETQYF
TRBJ1-3	-	-	TRBV28	TGTGCCAGCAGCCAGGGTGGGGATCGGTCCATATATTTT	CASSQGGDRSIYF
TRBJ1-6	-	-	TRBV12-3/TRBV12-4	TGTGCCAGCGCGAACCCCCTCCACTTT	CASANPLHF
TRBJ2-1	TRBD2	-	TRBV7-6	TGTGCCAGCAGCCTGGGACTAGCGGGTGAGCAGTTCTTC	CASSLGLAGEQFF
TRBJ2-3	-	-	TRBV11-3	TGTGCCAGCAGCTTGAGTGAGCCCCGCACAGATACGCAGTATTTT	CASSLSEPRTDTQYF
TRBJ1-5	-	-	TRBV24-1	TGTGCCACCAGTGATTTCGGGAAACAGCCCCAGCATTTT	CATSDFGKQPQHF
TRBJ2-6	-	-	TRBV3-1/TRBV3-2	TGTGCCAGTGAGCCCCGGGGGGCCAACGTCCTGACTTTC	CASEPRGANVLTF
TRBJ2-7	TRBD1	-	TRBV7-9	TGTGCCAGCAGCCCAAGGACAGGGGGCTTCGACGAGCAGTACTTC	CASSPRTGGFDEQYF
TRBJ2-3	TRBD2	-	TRBV19	TGTGCCAGTAGTATAACGGGACTAGCGGGAGGACATGATACGCAGTATTTT	CASSITGLAGGHDTQYF
TRBJ2-6	-	-	TRBV5-8	TGTGCCAGCAGCCCAAACTCTGGGGCCAACGTCCTGACTTTC	CASSPNSGANVLTF
TRBJ1-5	TRBD1	-	TRBV5-1	TGCGCCAGCAGCTTAGGGACAGGGAGTAATCAGCCCCAGCATTTT	CASSLGTGSNQPQHF
TRBJ2-3	TRBD2	-	TRBV5-1	TGCGCCAGCAGCTTGGTCGGCGGGGGGGCAGGAGATACGCAGTATTTT	CASSLVGGGAGDTQYF
TRBJ1-4	-	-	TRBV7-2	TGTGCCAGCAGCCCACGACAGGTCGCTAATGAAAAACTGTTTTTT	CASSPRQVANEKLFF
TRBJ1-2	TRBD1	-	TRBV4-1	TGCGCCAGCAGCCAATTCGACAGGGTTCTTAGTGGCTACACCTTC	CASSQFDRVLSGYTF
TRBJ1-4	-	once	TRBV10-1	TGCGCCAGCAGTGAGTCAAGGGACACCCTAAAGGTTGGTGAAAAACTGTTTTTT	CASSESRDTLKVGEKLFF
TRBJ2-3	TRBD2	-	TRBV7-3	TGTGCCAGCAGCTTGACTAGCGGGAGAGGTGGAGATACGCAGTATTTT	CASSLTSGRGGDTQYF
TRBJ1-5	TRBD1	few	TRBV4-1	TGCGCCAGCAGCCACGGGGGACAGAACAATCAGCCCCAGCATTTT	CASSHGGQNNQPQHF
TRBJ2-7	-	-	TRBV2	TGTGCCAGCAGTGTGGAGGGTGGGAGCGAGCAGTACTTC	CASSVEGGSEQYF
TRBJ2-7	-	-	TRBV10-3	TGTGCCATCAGATCCAGGGCCACCTACGAGCAGTACTTC	CAIRSRATYEQYF
TRBJ2-5	-	few	TRBV9	TGTGCCAGCAGCGTAGGCCCGAGACTAGGTCAAGAGACCCAGTACTTC	CASSVGPRLGQETQYF
TRBJ1-5	TRBD1	-	TRBV28	TGTGCCAGCAGTCCGGACAGGGAAAATCAGCCCCAGCATTTT	CASSPDRENQPQHF
TRBJ1-1	-	-	TRBV29-1	TGCAGCGTTGATCAGGGGAACACTGAAGCTTTCTTT	CSVDQGNTEAFF
TRBJ2-2	-	-	TRBV5-6	TGTGCCAGCAGCTTGATAGGGGACATCGGGGAGCTGTTTTTT	CASSLIGDIGELFF
TRBJ2-2	-	-	TRBV15	TGTGCCACCAGCAGAGACAGGGTCACCGGGGAGCTGTTTTTT	CATSRDRVTGELFF
TRBJ1-5	-	-	TRBV3-1/TRBV3-2	TGTGCCAGCAGCCAAGCCAGGGAGGGTCGGCCCCAGCATTTT	CASSQAREGRPQHF
TRBJ1-2	TRBD1	-	TRBV3-1/TRBV3-2	TGTGCCAGCAGCCCCGGGACAGGGAACTATGGCTACACCTTC	CASSPGTGNYGYTF
TRBJ2-2	-	-	TRBV12-5	TGTGCTAGTGGTTTTGCCCAGGGGCCGCTCGGGGAGCTGTTTTTT	CASGFAQGPLGELFF
TRBJ1-2	-	few	TRBV30	TGTGCCTGGAGTGTACTGTCGACAGCATCTTACACCTTC	CAWSVLSTASYTF
TRBJ2-7	TRBD1	-	TRBV5-1	TGCGCCAGCAGCCCATGGGACAGAGCCTACGAGCAGTACTTC	CASSPWDRAYEQYF
TRBJ1-1	-	-	TRBV19	TGTGCCAGTAGTATAGACGGGGGAGCGGGCACTGAAGCTTTCTTT	CASSIDGGAGTEAFF
TRBJ2-1	TRBD1	-	TRBV5-1	TGCGCCAGCAGCACGGGACAGGGTCCCAATGAGCAGTTCTTC	CASSTGQGPNEQFF
TRBJ2-2	-	few	TRBV19	TGTGCCAGTAGTCCTCCGGGGGTCAACACCGGGGAGCTGTTTTTT	CASSPPGVNTGELFF
TRBJ2-7	-	-	TRBV25-1	TGTGCCAGCAGTACCACTACGAGCTCCTACGAGCAGTACTTC	CASSTTTSSYEQYF
TRBJ2-1	-	-	TRBV5-5	TGTGCCACTTCACAGGGAGCCGGGGATGAGCAGTTCTTC	CATSQGAGDEQFF
TRBJ1-4	TRBD1	-	TRBV28	TGTGCCGGATCGACAGGGCGGTTGGAAAAACTGTTTTTT	CAGSTGRLEKLFF